This T cell receptor beta chain came from a study of T cell repertoires in cytomegalovirus infection. Across the study: CMV epitopes used comprised recently identified HLA-C-restricted ones and well-studied HLA-B-restricted ones. Indications of both CMV infection and matching HLA type were provided by public TCR beta signatures. The study's findings and limits: HLA-C-restricted CMV-specific TCR beta clonotypes prevailed in the ex vivo response. Public TCR beta family frequency separated CMV-and-HLA carriers, including in an independent cohort.

The CDR3 spans 14 residues. J gave up 8 bases and V 6 bases, and 10 bases lay outside the gene matches. The V gene's germline CDR1 is SGHVS and CDR2 FNYEAQ. MiXCR, applied by TCRdb to the reads, yields one record per CDR3 protein. The sample comprises fewer than 650,000 distinct CDR3 sequences, approximately 40% of which are singletons, and about half rests with the top ten. This clonotype was counted a few times. Antigen specificity is unknown. The specimen comprised cultured PBMCs, sampled from culture after CMV antigen stimulation. The V call is TRBV7-6, the J call TRBJ2-7, with TRBD2 identical over 10 bases. This TCR was recovered from a human donor in good health (CMV status not recorded). Some clones in this sample may be carry-over from other donors' samples. The CDR3 region has the DNA TGTGCCAGCAGTGGACTAGCGGCACCTACGAAGCAGTACTTC. Translating it yields CASSGLAAPTKQYF.